The clone carrying this T cell receptor beta chain was counted a single time. What it binds is unknown. Exclusion applied to patients with autoimmune disease history or systemic immunosuppression. The data were obtained in a study of OX40 agonist ivuxolimab in advanced cancers. Study details: Dose-escalation patients were diagnosed with hepatocellular carcinoma, melanoma, renal cell cancer or head and neck cancer. Patients with prior anti-PD-1, anti-PD-L1 or anti-CTLA-4 therapy were eligible; roughly 40% had some.

CDR1 is KGHSH, CDR2 LQKENI, per germline. Trimming removed 6 bases at V and 7 bases at J, with 13 bases between. The CDR3 totals 13 residues. Measured with immunoSEQ multiplex PCR; TCRdb has only the in-frame clones, and not every one. The sample lists approximately 27,000 clones; approximately 81% were seen once. Broader study findings: With doses of 0.1-3.0 mg/kg, partial responders showed among the lowest clonal expansion.

The chain recombines TRBV18 with TRBJ2-1; the D call may be TRBD1 or TRBD2 (5 bases each). Sequencing used CD4+ or CD8+ T cells sorted from blood, obtained in a trial of the OX40 agonist ivuxolimab. This TCR derives from an adult with an advanced solid tumor such as melanoma, head and neck, liver or kidney cancer. In DNA, the CDR3 is TGTGCCAGCTCCAAGGACGAGGGGAATGAGCAGTTCTTC. It codes for CASSKDEGNEQFF.